This T cell receptor beta chain came from a study of technical replicates of blood from a few donors. The V end lost 1 base, the J end lost 7 bases, and 14 bases lay between the germline ends. The CDR3 loop spans 15 amino acids. Per germline, CDR1 SGHVS and CDR2 FQNEAQ. The protocol was immunoSEQ multiplex PCR, while the TCRdb copy is restricted to in-frame clones and leaves out a portion. Of more than 90,000 clones in the sample, about 94% were seen once. The chain uses TRBV7-8 and TRBJ1-5; the D gene is possibly TRBD1 (6 bases). This clonotype was sampled from a human donor in good health. Sequences were obtained from T cells isolated from PBMCs. The CDR3 DNA follows: TGTGCCAGCAGCTTAGACAGGGTAGGGATCCAGCCCCAGCATTTT. Amino acid sequence: CASSLDRVGIQPQHF.